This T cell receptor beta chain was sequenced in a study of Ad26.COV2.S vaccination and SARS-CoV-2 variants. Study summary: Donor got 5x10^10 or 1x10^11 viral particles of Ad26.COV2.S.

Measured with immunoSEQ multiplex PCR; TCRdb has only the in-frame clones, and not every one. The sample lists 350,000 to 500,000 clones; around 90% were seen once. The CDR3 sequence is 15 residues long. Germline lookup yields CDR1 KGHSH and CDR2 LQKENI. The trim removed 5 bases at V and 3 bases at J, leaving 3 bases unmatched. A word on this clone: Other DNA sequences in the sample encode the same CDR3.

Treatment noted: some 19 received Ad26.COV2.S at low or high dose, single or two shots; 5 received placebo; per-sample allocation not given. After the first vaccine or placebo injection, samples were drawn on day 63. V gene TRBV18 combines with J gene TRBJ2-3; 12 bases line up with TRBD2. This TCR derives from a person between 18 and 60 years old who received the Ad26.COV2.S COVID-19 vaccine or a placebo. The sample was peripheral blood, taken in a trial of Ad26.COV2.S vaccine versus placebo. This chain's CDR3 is CASSLTSGRTDTQYF. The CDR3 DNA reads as TGTGCCAGCTCATTGACTAGCGGGAGAACAGATACGCAGTATTTT.